This T cell receptor (beta chain) originates from a study of human T cells and chemical hapten exposure. Findings of the study overall: The count of PT1 expanded TCRs correlated positively with patch test score. Versus controls, significantly more large CDR3 similarity clusters arose from expanded TCRs.

A word on this clonotype: What it recognizes is unknown.

Time point described: pre-sensitization, week 0. Treatment of the sample: therapeutic diphenylcyclopropenone sensitization with weekly scalp DPC. The CDR3 has 15 residues. Between the trimmed V and J ends, which lost 0 bases and 0 bases, there was a span of 8 bases. Germline V gene sequence: CDR1 SGHTA, CDR2 FQGNSA. TCRdb passed the RACE reads through MiXCR, listing each CDR3 protein once. The sample yields some 330,000 distinct CDR3 sequences, approximately 5.8% seen once. The source material was whole blood, sampled in connection with sensitization to the hapten diphenylcyclopropenone (DPC). The TCR was taken from a woman between 18 and 29 years old with alopecia areata. Some clones in this sample may be carry-over from other donors' samples. V gene TRBV7-2 combines with J gene TRBJ1-1, with a weak D call TRBD1 (6 bases). In nucleotides, the CDR3 is TGTGCCAGCAGCTTAGCGGGACACTTGAACACTGAAGCTTTCTTT. Amino acids: CASSLAGHLNTEAFF. The full variable domain, with the rest looked up from reference TRBV7-2 and TRBJ1-1, is GAGVSQSPSNKVTEKGKDVELRCDPISGHTALYWYRQSLGQGLEFLIYFQGNSAPDKSGLPSDRFSAERTGGSVSTLTIQRTQQEDSAVYLCASSLAGHLNTEAFFGQGTRLTVV.